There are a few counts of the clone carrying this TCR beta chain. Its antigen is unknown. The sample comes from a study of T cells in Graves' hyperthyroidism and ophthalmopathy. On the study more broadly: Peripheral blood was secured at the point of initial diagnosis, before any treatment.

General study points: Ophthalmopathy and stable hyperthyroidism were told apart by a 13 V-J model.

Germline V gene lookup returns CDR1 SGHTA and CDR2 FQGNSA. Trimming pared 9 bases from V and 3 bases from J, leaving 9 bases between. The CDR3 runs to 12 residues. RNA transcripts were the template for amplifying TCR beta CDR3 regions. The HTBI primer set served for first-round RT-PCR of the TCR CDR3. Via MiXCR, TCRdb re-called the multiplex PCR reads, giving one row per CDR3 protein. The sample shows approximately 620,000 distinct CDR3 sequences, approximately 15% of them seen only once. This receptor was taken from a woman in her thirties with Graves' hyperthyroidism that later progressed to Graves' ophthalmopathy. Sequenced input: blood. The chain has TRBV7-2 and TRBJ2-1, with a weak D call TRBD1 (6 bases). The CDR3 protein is CASRTDYNEQFF. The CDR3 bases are TGTGCCAGTCGGACAGACTACAATGAGCAGTTCTTC.